This TCR beta chain was obtained from a study of cytomegalovirus exposure and HLA in healthy donors. Across the whole study: The roughly 120 validation repertoires, a later analysis reported, used the same platform as the approximately 650 first-cohort repertoires.

The table came from immunoSEQ multiplex PCR; TCRdb's copy has only in-frame clones and leaves some out. The sample yields 150,000 to 200,000 clones, about 90% seen once. The CDR3 spans 15 residues. Germline V gene sequence: CDR1 SGHVS, CDR2 FNYEAQ. Losses at the gene ends were 0 bases for V and 5 bases for J; bases not matched to a gene: 1. On this clone: The antigen is undetermined.

Whole-study results and caveats: Researchers catalogued approximately 170 TCR beta chains as cytomegalovirus-associated. The classifier reportedly diagnosed cytomegalovirus status with high specificity and sensitivity.

The V and J genes are TRBV7-6 and TRBJ2-2; TRBD2 matches at 9 bases. Sequencing was done on a sample of PBMCs. This sequence originates from a woman younger than 30 in good health and CMV-seropositive. The CDR3 coding sequence is TGTGCCAGCAGCTTAGCACTAGCGGGTACCGGGGAGCTGTTTTTT. Translated: CASSLALAGTGELFF.